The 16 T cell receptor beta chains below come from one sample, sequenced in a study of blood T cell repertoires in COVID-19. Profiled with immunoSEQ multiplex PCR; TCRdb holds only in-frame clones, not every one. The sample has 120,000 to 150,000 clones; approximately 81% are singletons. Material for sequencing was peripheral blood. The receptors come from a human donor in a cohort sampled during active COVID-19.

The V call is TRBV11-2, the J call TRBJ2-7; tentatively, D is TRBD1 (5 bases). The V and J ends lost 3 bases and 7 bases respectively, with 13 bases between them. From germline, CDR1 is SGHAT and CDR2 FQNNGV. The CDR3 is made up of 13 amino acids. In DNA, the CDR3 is TGTGCCAGCAGCTTCCCAGGGCCTGGGGAGCAGTACTTC. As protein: CASSFPGPGEQYF.

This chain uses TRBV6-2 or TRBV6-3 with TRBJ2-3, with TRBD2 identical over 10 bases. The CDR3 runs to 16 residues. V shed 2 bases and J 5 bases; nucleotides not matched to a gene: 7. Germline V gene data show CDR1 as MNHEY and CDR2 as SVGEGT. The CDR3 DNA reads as TGTGCCAGCAGTTACGAGAGCGGGGGGGCCGAAGATACGCAGTATTTT. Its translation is CASSYESGGAEDTQYF.

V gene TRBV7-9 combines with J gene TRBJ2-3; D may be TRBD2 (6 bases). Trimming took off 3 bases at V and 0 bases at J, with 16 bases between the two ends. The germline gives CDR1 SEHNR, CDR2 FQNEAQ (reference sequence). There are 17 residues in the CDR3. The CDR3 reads CASSFGLATLSTDTQYF. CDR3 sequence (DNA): TGTGCCAGCAGCTTTGGCCTAGCGACTCTTAGCACAGATACGCAGTATTTT.

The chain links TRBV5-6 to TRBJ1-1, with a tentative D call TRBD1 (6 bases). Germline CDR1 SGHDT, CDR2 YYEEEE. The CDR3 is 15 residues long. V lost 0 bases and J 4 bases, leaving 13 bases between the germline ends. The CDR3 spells CASSLVSYRATEAFF. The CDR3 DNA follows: TGTGCCAGCAGCTTGGTGTCGTACAGGGCCACTGAAGCTTTCTTT.

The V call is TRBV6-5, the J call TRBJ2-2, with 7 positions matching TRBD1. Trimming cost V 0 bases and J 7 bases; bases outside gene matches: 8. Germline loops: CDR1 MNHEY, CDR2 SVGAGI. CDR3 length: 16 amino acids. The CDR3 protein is CASSYSIRQGIGELFF. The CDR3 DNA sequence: TGTGCCAGCAGTTACTCGATAAGACAGGGCATCGGGGAGCTGTTTTTT.

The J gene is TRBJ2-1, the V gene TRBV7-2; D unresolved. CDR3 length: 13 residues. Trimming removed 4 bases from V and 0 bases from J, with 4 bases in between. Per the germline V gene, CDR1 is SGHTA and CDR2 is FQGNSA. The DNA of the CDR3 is TGTGCCAGCAGCTCCAGCTCCTACAATGAGCAGTTCTTC. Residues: CASSSSSYNEQFF.

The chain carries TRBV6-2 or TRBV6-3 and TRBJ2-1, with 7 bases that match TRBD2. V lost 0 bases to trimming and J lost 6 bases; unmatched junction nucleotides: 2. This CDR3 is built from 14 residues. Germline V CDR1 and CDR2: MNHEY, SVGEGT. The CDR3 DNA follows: TGTGCCAGCAGTTACTCGAGACTAGCCAATGAGCAGTTCTTC. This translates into CASSYSRLANEQFF.

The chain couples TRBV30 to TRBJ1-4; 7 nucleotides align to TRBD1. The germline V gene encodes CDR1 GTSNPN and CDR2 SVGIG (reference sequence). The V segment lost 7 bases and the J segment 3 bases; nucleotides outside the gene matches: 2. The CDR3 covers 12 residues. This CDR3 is CALGTANEKLFF. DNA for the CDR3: TGTGCCTTAGGGACAGCTAATGAAAAACTGTTTTTT.

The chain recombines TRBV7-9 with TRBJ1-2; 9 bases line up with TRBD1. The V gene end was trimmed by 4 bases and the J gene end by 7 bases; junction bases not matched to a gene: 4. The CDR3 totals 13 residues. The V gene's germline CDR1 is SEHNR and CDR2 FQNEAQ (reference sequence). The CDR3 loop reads CASSSRQGVGYTF. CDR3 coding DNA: TGTGCCAGCAGCTCTAGACAGGGGGTTGGCTACACCTTC.

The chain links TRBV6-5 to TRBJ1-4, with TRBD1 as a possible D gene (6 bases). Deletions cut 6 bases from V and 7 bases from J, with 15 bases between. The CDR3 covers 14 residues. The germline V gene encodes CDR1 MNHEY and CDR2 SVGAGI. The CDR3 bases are TGTGCCAGCAGAACCAGGGGTGACGGTGAAAAACTGTTTTTT. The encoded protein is CASRTRGDGEKLFF.

This CDR3 is CASSQALAGGTGELFF. The CDR3 nucleotides are TGCGCCAGCAGCCAAGCTCTAGCGGGGGGCACCGGGGAGCTGTTTTTT. The rearrangement uses TRBV4-1 and TRBJ2-2; the match to TRBD2 covers 11 bases. The germline gives CDR1 MGHRA, CDR2 YSYEKL. The ends lost 1 base at V and 4 bases at J; junction bases unmatched: 2. This CDR3 comprises 16 residues.

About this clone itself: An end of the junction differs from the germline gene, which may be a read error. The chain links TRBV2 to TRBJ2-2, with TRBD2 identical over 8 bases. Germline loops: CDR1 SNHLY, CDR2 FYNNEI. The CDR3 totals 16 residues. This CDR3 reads CASSEMGGGWTGELFF. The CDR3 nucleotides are TGCGCCAGCAGTGAAATGGGCGGGGGGTGGACCGGGGAGCTGTTTTTT.

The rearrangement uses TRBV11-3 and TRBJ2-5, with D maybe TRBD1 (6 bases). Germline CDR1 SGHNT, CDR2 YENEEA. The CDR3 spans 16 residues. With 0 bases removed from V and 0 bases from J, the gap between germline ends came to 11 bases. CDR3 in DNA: TGTGCCAGCAGCTTAGATTTACAGGGCGACCAAGAGACCCAGTACTTC. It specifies CASSLDLQGDQETQYF.

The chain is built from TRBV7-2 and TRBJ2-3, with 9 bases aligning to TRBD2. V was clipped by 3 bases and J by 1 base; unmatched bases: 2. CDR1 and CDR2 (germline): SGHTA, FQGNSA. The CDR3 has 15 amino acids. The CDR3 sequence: CASSLRGGRTDTQYF. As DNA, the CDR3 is TGTGCCAGCAGCTTGCGGGGGGGCCGCACAGATACGCAGTATTTT.

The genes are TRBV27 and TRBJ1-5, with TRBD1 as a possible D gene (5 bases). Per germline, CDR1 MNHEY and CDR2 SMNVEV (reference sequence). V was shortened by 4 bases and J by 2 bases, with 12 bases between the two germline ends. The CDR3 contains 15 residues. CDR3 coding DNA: TGTGCCAGCAGTTATCGGGGGGGTGGCAATCAGCCCCAGCATTTT. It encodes CASSYRGGGNQPQHF.

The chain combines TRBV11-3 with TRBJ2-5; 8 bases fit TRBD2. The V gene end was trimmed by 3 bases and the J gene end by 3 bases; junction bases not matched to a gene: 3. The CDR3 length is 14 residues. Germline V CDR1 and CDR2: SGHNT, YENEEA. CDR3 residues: CASSLEAGEETQYF. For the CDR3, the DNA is TGTGCCAGCAGCTTGGAAGCGGGAGAAGAGACCCAGTACTTC.